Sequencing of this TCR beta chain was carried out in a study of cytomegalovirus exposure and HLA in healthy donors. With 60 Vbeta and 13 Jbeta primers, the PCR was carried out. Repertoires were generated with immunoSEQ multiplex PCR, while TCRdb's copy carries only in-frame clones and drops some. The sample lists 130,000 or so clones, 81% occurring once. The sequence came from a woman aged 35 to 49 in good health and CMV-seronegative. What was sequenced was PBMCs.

This chain's CDR3 is CASSGGAGVGEQYF. The CDR3, as DNA: TGCGCCAGCAGCGGCGGAGCGGGAGTCGGCGAGCAGTACTTC. This chain links TRBV4-1 with TRBJ2-7; 8 bases align to TRBD2. The trim removed 5 bases at V and 6 bases at J, leaving 9 bases unmatched. CDR1 and CDR2 from the germline V gene are MGHRA and YSYEKL. The CDR3 is made up of 14 amino acids.